This T cell receptor beta chain was identified during a study of blood T cells in healthy people across ages. The CDR3 is 15 amino acids. The V gene's germline CDR1 is DFQATT and CDR2 SNEGSKA (reference sequence). A second PCR, run for roughly 6 to 11 cycles, used a sample-barcoded 5' primer plus a J-beta primer mix. TCRdb reprocessed the 5' RACE reads via MiXCR and lists one record per CDR3 protein. Among fewer than 750,000 distinct CDR3 sequences listed, around 50% were seen once. The source is a man at least 80 years old in good health. The sample was blood. This chain links TRBV20-1 with TRBJ2-5, with TRBD1 identical over 10 bases. Near its end, the DNA agrees better with TRBJ2-7, so the J call may be wrong. CDR3 in DNA: TGCAGTGCTAGAGGGACAGGGGGGTTCCATGACGAGCAGTACTTC. This gives the protein CSARGTGGFHDEQYF.